This TCR beta chain was documented in a study of CD8+ T cells in alopecia areata. Across the whole study: Tofacitinib was given for 6 to 18 months, then stopped for 6 months.

In each case, RNA was isolated and then reverse transcribed into cDNA as the sequencing template. Produced via immunoSEQ multiplex PCR; TCRdb's table is partial and in-frame only. The sample holds about 160,000 clones, more than 75% seen once. The investigators collected lesional scalp punch biopsies and peripheral blood from alopecia areata patients. The sequence was obtained from a human donor with alopecia areata. Here the sequenced sample was CD8+ T cells sorted from blood, taken at week 0.

The CDR3 protein is CASTPGGTSGTGELFF. The DNA of the CDR3 is TGTGCCAGCACCCCCGGGGGGACTAGCGGCACCGGGGAGCTGTTTTTT. The chain couples TRBV5-5 to TRBJ2-2; TRBD2 matches 11 bases. The CDR3 is 16 amino acids. Trimming removed 6 bases from V and 4 bases from J; junction bases left unmatched: 8. The germline V gene has CDR1 SGHKS and CDR2 YYEKEE (reference sequence).